The 27 T cell receptor beta chains below all came from one sample that was sequenced in a study of T cell responses to AZD1222 COVID-19 vaccine. Here immunoSEQ multiplex PCR was the method, and the copy in TCRdb shows in-frame clones only, minus some. In the table there are 130,000 to 150,000 clones, about 90% of which are singletons. This sample comprised peripheral blood, obtained on day 0 of AZD1222 vaccination. These receptors were collected from an adult in good health.

The chain uses TRBV6-2 or TRBV6-3 and TRBJ1-4; the match to TRBD1 covers 8 bases. From germline, CDR1 is MNHEY and CDR2 SVGEGT. V was pared by 3 bases and J by 8 bases, with 5 bases of the junction left unmatched. This CDR3 has 14 residues. The CDR3 bases are TGTGCCAGCAGTTATTTCCAGGGGGCGGAAAAACTGTTTTTT. Translating it yields CASSYFQGAEKLFF.

The V call is TRBV12-3 or TRBV12-4, the J call TRBJ1-2, with unresolved D. The CDR3 length is 11 residues. Trimming left V 7 bases short and J 4 bases short, with 7 bases between. CDR3 region: CASKSSYGYTF. DNA for the CDR3: TGTGCCAGCAAATCATCCTATGGCTACACCTTC.

The rearrangement links TRBV15 to TRBJ2-7, with 7 bases identical to TRBD1. CDR1 and CDR2 from the germline V gene are LNHNV and YYDKDF (reference sequence). The length of the CDR3 is 14 residues. The ends lost 5 bases at V and 5 bases at J; junction bases unmatched: 9. CDR3 sequence (DNA): TGTGCCACCAGCGCCCGACAGGGTTCCCACGAGCAGTACTTC. It is translated as CATSARQGSHEQYF.

The table lists this clone with a count of one. The CDR3 nucleotides are TGTGCCAACCTGGGTGGGACCGGGGAGCTGTTTTTT. Translated: CANLGGTGELFF. The V and J genes are TRBV6-5 and TRBJ2-2, with D unresolved. The V end lost 10 bases, the J end lost 5 bases, and 11 bases lay between the germline ends. This CDR3 has 12 residues. Germline values: CDR1 MNHEY, CDR2 SVGAGI.

This chain joins TRBV21-1 and TRBJ2-5; TRBD1, the D gene given by the table, was not confirmed from the DNA. TRBV21-1 is listed as a pseudogene. The CDR3 is made up of 14 amino acids. In DNA form, the CDR3 reads TGTGCCAGCAGCAAATCAGGGGGCGGTGAGACCCAGTACTTC. Translated: CASSKSGGGETQYF.

This chain joins TRBV29-1 and TRBJ1-2; weak D call: TRBD1 (6 bases). The V end lost 6 bases, the J end lost 3 bases, and 14 bases lay between the germline ends. Germline loops: CDR1 SQVTM, CDR2 ANQGSEA. The CDR3 is made up of 13 amino acids. CDR3 sequence: CSVPSWTDYGYTF. The CDR3 DNA reads as TGCAGCGTGCCGTCATGGACAGACTATGGCTACACCTTC.

The genes are TRBV27 and TRBJ1-2, with 9 bases aligning to TRBD1. Germline-derived CDR1 and CDR2 are MNHEY and SMNVEV (reference sequence). J gave up 7 bases and V 3 bases, and 6 bases lay outside the gene matches. The CDR3 loop spans 14 amino acids. The CDR3 loop reads CASSLTGGSGGYTF. Here the CDR3 DNA reads TGTGCCAGCAGTTTGACAGGGGGTAGTGGTGGCTACACCTTC.

The chain is built from TRBV7-3 and TRBJ2-6, with D unresolved. V was shortened by 3 bases and J by 0 bases, with 6 bases between the two germline ends. The CDR3 covers 15 residues. Per the germline V gene, CDR1 is SGHTA and CDR2 is FQGTGA. The CDR3 coding sequence is TGTGCCAGCAGCTTCCCTCTCTCTGGGGCCAACGTCCTGACTTTC. Translation gives CASSFPLSGANVLTF.

The chain is built from TRBV4-3 and TRBJ2-7; D is ambiguous. Germline V gives CDR1 LGHNA, CDR2 YSLEER. V lost 0 bases and J lost 3, with 9 bases in between. The CDR3 covers 14 residues. For the CDR3, the DNA is TGCGCCAGCAGCCAAGATCTCGGCGACTACGAGCAGTACTTC. This translates into CASSQDLGDYEQYF.

This clone was counted a single time. CDR3 sequence reads: CASSPTYYEQYF. The DNA of the CDR3 is TGTGCCAGCAGTCCGACCTACTACGAGCAGTACTTC. The chain employs TRBV2 and TRBJ2-7; D remains unclear. V lost 5 bases and J lost 3, with 8 bases in between. Germline CDR1 and CDR2: SNHLY and FYNNEI. CDR3 size: 12 residues.

The DNA for the CDR3 is TGTGCCAGCAGCCGCCAGGATGTAGCGGGGGGTTACAATGAGCAGTTCTTC. Amino acid sequence: CASSRQDVAGGYNEQFF. The chain uses TRBV4-2 and TRBJ2-1, with 10 bases matching TRBD2. Looked up from germline, CDR1 is LGHNA and CDR2 is YNFKEQ. Unmatched junction bases numbered 10, after V lost 4 bases and J lost 4 bases. The CDR3 contains 17 residues.

This chain joins TRBV12-3 or TRBV12-4 and TRBJ2-7; TRBD2 is a possible D gene (5 bases). Trimming shortened V by 3 bases and J by 1 base, and 7 bases separated the two germline ends. This CDR3 is 13 amino acids long. In DNA, the CDR3 is TGTGCCAGCAGTTTTACTAGTTCCTACGAGCAGTACTTC. Translation: CASSFTSSYEQYF.

This clone came up a few times. In nucleotides, the CDR3 is TGTGCCAGCAGTCAAGGCGCTAGCGGAGGGGTACAAGAGACCCAGTACTTC. Its translation: CASSQGASGGVQETQYF. The chain couples TRBV6-2 or TRBV6-3 to TRBJ2-5, with 7 bases lining up with TRBD2. The germline CDR1 and CDR2 sequences are MNHEY and SVGEGT. This CDR3 contains 17 residues. Trimming removed 5 bases from V and 2 bases from J; junction bases left unmatched: 14.

The chain joins TRBV4-2 to TRBJ1-4; D remains ambiguous. The V gene lost 3 bases and the J gene lost 0 bases, with 11 bases spanning the gap. The germline V gene has CDR1 LGHNA and CDR2 YNFKEQ. The CDR3 has 16 residues. CDR3: CASSQTRLATNEKLFF. The DNA of the CDR3 is TGTGCCAGCAGCCAGACTCGCCTAGCAACTAATGAAAAACTGTTTTTT.

Comment on this clone: A read error may account for a junction end that differs from germline. V gene TRBV28 combines with J gene TRBJ1-2, with D hard to call. Germline values: CDR1 MDHEN, CDR2 SYDVKM. The CDR3 extends over 13 amino acids. CDR3 protein: CASSLPRTYGCTF. CDR3 coding DNA: TGTGCCAGCAGTTTGCCCAGGACCTATGGCTGCACCTTC.

The CDR3: CASSRSHSRGDTQYF. The CDR3 region has the DNA TGTGCCAGCAGCCGGAGTCATTCTAGGGGAGATACGCAGTATTTT. The gene calls are TRBV7-2 and TRBJ2-3; tentatively, D is TRBD1 (5 bases). V was cut by 5 bases and J by 5 bases, with 17 bases left in between. In germline, CDR1 is SGHTA, CDR2 FQGNSA. The CDR3 spans 15 residues.

The chain combines TRBV7-6 with TRBJ1-5; a weak D match, TRBD1 (5 bases). V was clipped by 5 bases and J by 5 bases, with 10 bases between them. The CDR3 totals 13 residues. Germline CDR1 is SGHVS and CDR2 is FNYEAQ. The CDR3 DNA follows: TGTGCCAGCAGCCCACGGGACGATCAGCCCCAGCATTTT. It encodes CASSPRDDQPQHF.

The V and J genes are TRBV6-5 and TRBJ1-5, with D unclear. The CDR3 sequence is 12 residues long. Trimming shortened V by 5 bases and J by 11 bases, and 13 bases separated the two germline ends. Per the germline V gene, CDR1 is MNHEY and CDR2 is SVGAGI. CDR3 DNA sequence: TGTGCCAGCAGTAGGGAGCGTGGAACCCAGCATTTT. This translates into CASSRERGTQHF.

The chain recombines TRBV9 with TRBJ2-3, with a weak D call TRBD2 (6 bases). V gave up 5 bases and J gave up 0 bases, with 13 bases separating them. The CDR3 loop spans 15 amino acids. Looked up from germline, CDR1 is SGDLS and CDR2 is YYNGEE. The CDR3 reads CASSGGASSTDTQYF. The DNA for the CDR3 is TGTGCCAGCAGTGGCGGGGCATCTAGCACAGATACGCAGTATTTT.

The chain is built from TRBV28 and TRBJ1-3; perhaps TRBD1 as D (6 bases). The CDR3 extends over 18 amino acids. Trimming cost V 4 bases and J 0 bases, with 19 bases left between them. CDR1 MDHEN and CDR2 SYDVKM come from the germline V gene. The CDR3 nucleotides are TGTGCCAGCAGTTCAGAAAGAGACAGGACCGGCTCTGGAAACACCATATATTTT. Its protein is CASSSERDRTGSGNTIYF.

The rearrangement uses TRBV6-2 or TRBV6-3 and TRBJ2-3; 8 bases are shared with TRBD1. CDR3 size: 16 residues. Germline trimming cut 0 bases from V and 2 bases from J; bases unmatched to any gene: 4. In germline, CDR1 is MNHEY, CDR2 SVGEGT. CDR3 in DNA: TGTGCCAGCAGTTACTCGAACAGGGGGTCCACAGATACGCAGTATTTT. It encodes CASSYSNRGSTDTQYF.

V and J are TRBV24-1 and TRBJ2-3, with D possibly being TRBD1 or TRBD2 (7 bases each). The CDR3 contains 16 residues. Germline assignment: CDR1 KGHDR and CDR2 SFDVKD. V was cut by 4 bases and J by 6 bases, with 19 bases left in between. In DNA, the CDR3 is TGTGCCACCAGTGACACTACAGGGGCGGGAGTGGATACGCAGTATTTT. Translated, it gives CATSDTTGAGVDTQYF.

The rearrangement links TRBV9 to TRBJ2-1; D may be TRBD1 or TRBD2 (5 bases each). The CDR3 is 16 residues long. CDR1 SGDLS and CDR2 YYNGEE come from the germline V gene. Trimming removed 2 bases at V and 8 bases at J, with 20 bases between. CDR3 protein: CASSVVGDSRGDEQFF. The CDR3 coding sequence is TGTGCCAGCAGCGTGGTAGGGGATAGTCGGGGCGATGAGCAGTTCTTC.

This clone appeared once. The chain combines TRBV7-8 with TRBJ1-5; TRBD1 is a possible D gene (5 bases). Trimming cost V 4 bases and J 2 bases, with 12 bases left between them. CDR3 length: 15 amino acids. Germline loops: CDR1 SGHVS, CDR2 FQNEAQ. The CDR3 here is CASSSWTGGNQPQHF. The CDR3 DNA sequence: TGTGCCAGCAGCTCATGGACGGGGGGCAATCAGCCCCAGCATTTT.

The V gene is TRBV29-1, the J gene TRBJ1-1; D unresolved. Germline CDR1 SQVTM, CDR2 ANQGSEA. CDR3 length equals 13 residues. V lost 7 bases and J lost 2, with 14 bases in between. CDR3 sequence (DNA): TGCAGCGCTACCGGCCCTACTAACACTGAAGCTTTCTTT. This sequence encodes CSATGPTNTEAFF.

This chain joins TRBV6-5 and TRBJ2-7; the D call may be TRBD1 or TRBD2 (5 bases each). CDR3 length: 13 residues. Germline lookup yields CDR1 MNHEY and CDR2 SVGAGI. V was cut by 7 bases and J by 7 bases, with 17 bases left in between. CDR3 bases: TGTGCCAGCACTGGACTCGGGACGGGGGAGCAGTACTTC. This sequence encodes CASTGLGTGEQYF.

This chain uses TRBV14 with TRBJ2-3, with D possibly called TRBD1 or TRBD2 (6 bases each). The germline V gene encodes CDR1 SGHDN and CDR2 FVKESK. Trimming left V 2 bases short and J 2 bases short, with 14 bases between. The CDR3 covers 16 residues. The CDR3 DNA follows: TGTGCCAGCAGCCAACGTCGGGGGCCAGCCACAGATACGCAGTATTTT. This sequence encodes CASSQRRGPATDTQYF.